There are a few counts of the clone carrying this T cell receptor (beta chain). CDR3 length equals 14 residues. V gave up 5 bases and J gave up 7 bases, with 17 bases separating them. Germline loops: CDR1 MNHGY, CDR2 SAAAGT. This record comes from a study of T cells in localized non-small cell lung cancer. Method: immunoSEQ multiplex PCR; TCRdb's copy keeps in-frame clones and lacks some. The sample holds tens of thousands of clones, about nine tenths seen once. The starting material was peripheral blood, obtained before any cancer treatment. This sequence originates from a man between 40 and 70 years old with stage I squamous cell lung carcinoma. The chain carries TRBV6-8 and TRBJ1-2; a weak D match, TRBD1 (6 bases). The CDR3 reads CASSHGGQAVGYTF. CDR3 nucleotide sequence: TGTGCCAGCAGTCACGGGGGCCAGGCGGTTGGCTACACCTTC.